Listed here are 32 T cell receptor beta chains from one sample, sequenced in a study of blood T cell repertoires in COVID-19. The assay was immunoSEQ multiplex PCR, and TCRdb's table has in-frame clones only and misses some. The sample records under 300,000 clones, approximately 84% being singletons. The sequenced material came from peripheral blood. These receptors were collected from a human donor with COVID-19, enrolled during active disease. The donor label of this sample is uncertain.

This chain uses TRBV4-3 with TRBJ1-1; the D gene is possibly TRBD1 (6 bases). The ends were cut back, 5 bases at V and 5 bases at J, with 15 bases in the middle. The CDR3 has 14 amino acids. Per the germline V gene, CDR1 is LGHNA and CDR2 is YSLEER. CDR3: CASSLSRGSTEAFF. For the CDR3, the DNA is TGCGCCAGCAGCTTATCGAGGGGGAGTACTGAAGCTTTCTTT.

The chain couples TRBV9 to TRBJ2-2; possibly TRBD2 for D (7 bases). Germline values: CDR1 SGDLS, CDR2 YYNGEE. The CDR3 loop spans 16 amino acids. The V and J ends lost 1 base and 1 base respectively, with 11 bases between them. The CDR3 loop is CASSVSGGQNTGELFF. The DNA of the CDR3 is TGTGCCAGCAGCGTATCGGGGGGACAGAACACCGGGGAGCTGTTTTTT.

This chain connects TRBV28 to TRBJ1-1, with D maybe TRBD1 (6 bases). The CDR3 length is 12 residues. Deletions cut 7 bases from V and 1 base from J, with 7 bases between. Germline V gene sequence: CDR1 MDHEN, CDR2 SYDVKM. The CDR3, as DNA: TGTGCCAGCAAACAGGGGAACACTGAAGCTTTCTTT. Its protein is CASKQGNTEAFF.

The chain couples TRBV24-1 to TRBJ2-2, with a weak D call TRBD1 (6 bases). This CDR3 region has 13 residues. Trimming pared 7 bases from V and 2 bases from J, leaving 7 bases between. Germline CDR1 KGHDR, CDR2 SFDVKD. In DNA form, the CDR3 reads TGTGCCACCAGGGACAGAAACACCGGGGAGCTGTTTTTT. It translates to CATRDRNTGELFF.

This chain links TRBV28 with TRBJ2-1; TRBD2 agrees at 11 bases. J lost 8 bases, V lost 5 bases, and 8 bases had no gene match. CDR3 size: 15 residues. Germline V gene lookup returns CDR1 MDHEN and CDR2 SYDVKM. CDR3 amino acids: CASSVTSGALDEQFF. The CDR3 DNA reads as TGTGCCAGCAGTGTGACTAGCGGGGCCCTTGATGAGCAGTTCTTC. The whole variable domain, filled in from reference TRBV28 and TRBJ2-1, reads DVKVTQSSRYLVKRTGEKVFLECVQDMDHENMFWYRQDPGLGLRLIYFSYDVKMKEKGDIPEGYSVSREKKERFSLILESASTNQTSMYLCASSVTSGALDEQFFGPGTRLTVL.

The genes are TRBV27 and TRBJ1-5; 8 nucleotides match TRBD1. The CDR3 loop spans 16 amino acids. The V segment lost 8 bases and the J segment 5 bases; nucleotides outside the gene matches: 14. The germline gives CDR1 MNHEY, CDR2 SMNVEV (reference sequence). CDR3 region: CASWLWGQDFYQPQHF. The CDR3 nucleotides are TGTGCCAGCTGGCTCTGGGGACAGGACTTTTATCAGCCCCAGCATTTT.

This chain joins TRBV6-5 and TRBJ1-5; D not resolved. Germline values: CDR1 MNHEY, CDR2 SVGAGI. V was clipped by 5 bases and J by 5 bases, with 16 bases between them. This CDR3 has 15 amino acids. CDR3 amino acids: CASSPRFGGDQPQHF. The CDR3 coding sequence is TGTGCCAGCAGTCCCCGCTTCGGAGGCGATCAGCCCCAGCATTTT.

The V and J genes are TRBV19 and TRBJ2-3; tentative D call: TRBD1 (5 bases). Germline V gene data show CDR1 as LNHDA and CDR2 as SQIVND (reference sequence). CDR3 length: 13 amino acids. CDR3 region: CQPSGALTDTQYF. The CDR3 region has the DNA TGTCAACCTTCTGGGGCCCTTACAGATACGCAGTATTTT. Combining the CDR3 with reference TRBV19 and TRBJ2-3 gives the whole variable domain DGGITQSPKYLFRKEGQNVTLSCEQNLNHDAMYWYRQDPGQGLRLIYYSQIVNDFQKGDIAEGYSVSREKKESFPLTVTSAQKNPTAFYLCQPSGALTDTQYFGPGTRLTVL.

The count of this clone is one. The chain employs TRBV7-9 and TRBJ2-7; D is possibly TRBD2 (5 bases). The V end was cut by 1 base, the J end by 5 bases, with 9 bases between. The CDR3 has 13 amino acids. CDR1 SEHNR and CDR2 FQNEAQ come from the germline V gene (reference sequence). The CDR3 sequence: CASSLDGVHEQYF. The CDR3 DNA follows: TGTGCCAGCAGCTTAGACGGGGTCCACGAGCAGTACTTC.

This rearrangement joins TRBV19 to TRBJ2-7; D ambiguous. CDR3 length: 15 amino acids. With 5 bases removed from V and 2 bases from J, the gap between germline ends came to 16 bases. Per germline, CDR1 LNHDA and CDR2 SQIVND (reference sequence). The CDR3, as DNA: TGTGCCAGTAGTCCCGCCGAGAATGTCGCCTACGAGCAGTACTTC. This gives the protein CASSPAENVAYEQYF.

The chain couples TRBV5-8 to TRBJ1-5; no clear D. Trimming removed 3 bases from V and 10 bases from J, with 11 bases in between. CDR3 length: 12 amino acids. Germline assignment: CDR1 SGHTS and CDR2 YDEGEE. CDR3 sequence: CASSSDVSPQHF. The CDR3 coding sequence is TGTGCCAGCAGCTCGGATGTTAGCCCCCAGCATTTT.

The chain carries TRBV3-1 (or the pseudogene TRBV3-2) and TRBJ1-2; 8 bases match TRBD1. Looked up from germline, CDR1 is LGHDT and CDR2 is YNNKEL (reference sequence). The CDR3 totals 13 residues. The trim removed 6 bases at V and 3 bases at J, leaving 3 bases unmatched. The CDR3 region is CASSPTGDYGYTF. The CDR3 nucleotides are TGTGCCAGCAGTCCGACAGGGGACTATGGCTACACCTTC.

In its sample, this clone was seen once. The CDR3 region is CSASRWETSMDTQYF. The CDR3 nucleotides are TGCAGTGCTAGTCGGTGGGAAACTAGCATGGATACGCAGTATTTT. The chain joins TRBV20-1 to TRBJ2-3, with D possibly TRBD2 on 6 matching bases. CDR1 is DFQATT and CDR2 is SNEGSKA in the germline V gene (reference sequence). V was shortened by 3 bases and J by 6 bases, with 19 bases between the two germline ends. This CDR3 is 15 amino acids long.

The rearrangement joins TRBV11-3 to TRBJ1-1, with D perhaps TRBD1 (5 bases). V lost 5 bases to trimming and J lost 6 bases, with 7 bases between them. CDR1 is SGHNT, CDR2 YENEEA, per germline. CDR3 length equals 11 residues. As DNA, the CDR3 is TGTGCCAGCAGCCGGGGGTCTGAAGCTTTCTTT. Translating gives CASSRGSEAFF.

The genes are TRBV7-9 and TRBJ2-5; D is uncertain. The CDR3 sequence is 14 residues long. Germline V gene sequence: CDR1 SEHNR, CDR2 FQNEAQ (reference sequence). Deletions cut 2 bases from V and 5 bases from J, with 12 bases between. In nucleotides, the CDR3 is TGTGCCAGCAGCTTAACCCCGAGGCAGGAGACCCAGTACTTC. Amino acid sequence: CASSLTPRQETQYF.

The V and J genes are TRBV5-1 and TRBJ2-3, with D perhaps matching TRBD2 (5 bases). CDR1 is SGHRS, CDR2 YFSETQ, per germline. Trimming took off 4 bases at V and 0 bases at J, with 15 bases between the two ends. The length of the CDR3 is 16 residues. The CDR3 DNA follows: TGCGCCAGCAGCCTTCGGGGAGCTTCTAGCACAGATACGCAGTATTTT. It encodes CASSLRGASSTDTQYF.

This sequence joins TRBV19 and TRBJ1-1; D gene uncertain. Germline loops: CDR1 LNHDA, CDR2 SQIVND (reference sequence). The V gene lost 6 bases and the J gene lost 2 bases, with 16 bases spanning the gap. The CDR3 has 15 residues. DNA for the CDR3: TGTGCCAGTAGCCCCTCTTTCACCTATAACACTGAAGCTTTCTTT. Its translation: CASSPSFTYNTEAFF.

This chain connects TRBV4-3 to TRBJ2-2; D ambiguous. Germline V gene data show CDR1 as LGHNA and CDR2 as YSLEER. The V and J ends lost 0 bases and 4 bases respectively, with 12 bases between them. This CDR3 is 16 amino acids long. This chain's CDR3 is CASSQEPGLSTGELFF. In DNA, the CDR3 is TGCGCCAGCAGCCAAGAGCCGGGTCTAAGCACCGGGGAGCTGTTTTTT.

CDR3: CASSPGTYTDTQYF. In nucleotides, the CDR3 is TGTGCCAGCAGTCCCGGGACTTACACAGATACGCAGTATTTT. The gene calls are TRBV6-5 and TRBJ2-3; perhaps TRBD2 as D (6 bases). CDR3 length: 14 amino acids. Trimming left V 5 bases short and J 2 bases short, with 11 bases between. Per the germline V gene, CDR1 is MNHEY and CDR2 is SVGAGI.

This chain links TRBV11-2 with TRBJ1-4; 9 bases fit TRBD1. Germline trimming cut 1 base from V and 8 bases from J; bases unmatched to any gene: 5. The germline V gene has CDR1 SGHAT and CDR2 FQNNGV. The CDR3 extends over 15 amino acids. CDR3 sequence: CASSLATGGKEKLFF. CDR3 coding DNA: TGTGCCAGCAGCTTAGCAACAGGGGGCAAGGAAAAACTGTTTTTT. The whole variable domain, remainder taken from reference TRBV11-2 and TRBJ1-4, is EAGVAQSPRYKIIEKRQSVAFWCNPISGHATLYWYQQILGQGPKLLIQFQNNGVVDDSQLPKDRFSAERLKGVDSTLKIQPAKLEDSAVYLCASSLATGGKEKLFFGSGTQLSVL.

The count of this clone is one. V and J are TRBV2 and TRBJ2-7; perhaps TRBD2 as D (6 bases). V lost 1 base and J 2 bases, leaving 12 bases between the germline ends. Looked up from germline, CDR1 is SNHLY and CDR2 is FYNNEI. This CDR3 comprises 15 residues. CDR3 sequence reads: CASSEDGGAAYEQYF. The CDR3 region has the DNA TGTGCCAGCAGTGAAGACGGCGGGGCTGCCTACGAGCAGTACTTC. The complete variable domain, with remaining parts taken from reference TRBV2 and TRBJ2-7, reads EPEVTQTPSHQVTQMGQEVILRCVPISNHLYFYWYRQILGQKVEFLVSFYNNEISEKSEIFDDQFSVERPDGSNFTLKIRSTKLEDSAMYFCASSEDGGAAYEQYFGPGTRLTVT.

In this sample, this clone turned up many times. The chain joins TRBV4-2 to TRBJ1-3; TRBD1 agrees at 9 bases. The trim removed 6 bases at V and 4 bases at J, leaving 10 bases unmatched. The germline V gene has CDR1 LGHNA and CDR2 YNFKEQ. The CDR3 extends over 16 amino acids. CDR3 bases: TGTGCCAGCAGAGAAAACAGGGGGCGTTCGGGAAACACCATATATTTT. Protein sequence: CASRENRGRSGNTIYF.

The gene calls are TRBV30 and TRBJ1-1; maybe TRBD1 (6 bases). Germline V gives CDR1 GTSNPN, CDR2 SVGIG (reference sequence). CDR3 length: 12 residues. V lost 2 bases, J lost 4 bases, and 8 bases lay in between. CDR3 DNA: TGTGCCTGGAGTCTCAGGGGCACTGAAGCTTTCTTT. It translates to CAWSLRGTEAFF.

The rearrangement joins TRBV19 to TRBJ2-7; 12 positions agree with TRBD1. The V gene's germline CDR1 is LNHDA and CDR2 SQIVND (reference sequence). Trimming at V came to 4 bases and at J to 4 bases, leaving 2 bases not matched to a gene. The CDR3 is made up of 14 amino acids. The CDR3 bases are TGTGCCAGTAGTACGGGACAGGGGGCGTACGAGCAGTACTTC. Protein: CASSTGQGAYEQYF. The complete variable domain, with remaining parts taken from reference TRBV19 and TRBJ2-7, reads DGGITQSPKYLFRKEGQNVTLSCEQNLNHDAMYWYRQDPGQGLRLIYYSQIVNDFQKGDIAEGYSVSREKKESFPLTVTSAQKNPTAFYLCASSTGQGAYEQYFGPGTRLTVT.

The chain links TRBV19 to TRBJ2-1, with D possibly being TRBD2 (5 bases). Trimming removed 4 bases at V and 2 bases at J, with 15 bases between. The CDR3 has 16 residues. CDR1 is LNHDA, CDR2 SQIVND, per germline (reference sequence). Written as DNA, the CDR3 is TGTGCCAGTAGTAAGGACTCGCGAACCCCCTACAATGAGCAGTTCTTC. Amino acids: CASSKDSRTPYNEQFF.

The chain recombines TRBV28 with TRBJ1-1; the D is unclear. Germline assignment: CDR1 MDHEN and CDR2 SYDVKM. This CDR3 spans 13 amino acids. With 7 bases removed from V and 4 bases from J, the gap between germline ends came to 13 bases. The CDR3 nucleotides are TGTGCCAGCACCCCGGCGGGCCGCACTGAAGCTTTCTTT. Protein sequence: CASTPAGRTEAFF.

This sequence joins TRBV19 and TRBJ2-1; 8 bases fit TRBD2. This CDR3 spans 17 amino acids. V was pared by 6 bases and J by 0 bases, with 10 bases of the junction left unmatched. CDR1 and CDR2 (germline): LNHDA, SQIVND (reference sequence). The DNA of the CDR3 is TGTGCCAGTAGCCGCCGTCCCAGCGGGAGCTCCTACAATGAGCAGTTCTTC. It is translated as CASSRRPSGSSYNEQFF.

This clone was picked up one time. CDR3 DNA sequence: TGCGCCAGCAGCCTGGCGACAGGGCCCAACGAGCAGTACTTC. It yields the protein CASSLATGPNEQYF. The gene calls are TRBV4-3 and TRBJ2-7, with TRBD1 matching over 7 bases. V trimming: 4 bases; J trimming: 5 bases; junction bases outside the gene matches: 8. The CDR3 has 14 residues. Germline V gives CDR1 LGHNA, CDR2 YSLEER.

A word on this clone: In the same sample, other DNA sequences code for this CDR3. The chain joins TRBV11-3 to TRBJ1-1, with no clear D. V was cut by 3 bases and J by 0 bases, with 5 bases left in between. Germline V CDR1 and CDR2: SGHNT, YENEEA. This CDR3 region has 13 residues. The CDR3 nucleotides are TGTGCCAGCAGCTTTACAGTGAACACTGAAGCTTTCTTT. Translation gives CASSFTVNTEAFF. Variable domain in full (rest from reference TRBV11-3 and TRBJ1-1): EAGVVQSPRYKIIEKKQPVAFWCNPISGHNTLYWYLQNLGQGPELLIRYENEEAVDDSQLPKDRFSAERLKGVDSTLKIQPAELGDSAVYLCASSFTVNTEAFFGQGTRLTVV.

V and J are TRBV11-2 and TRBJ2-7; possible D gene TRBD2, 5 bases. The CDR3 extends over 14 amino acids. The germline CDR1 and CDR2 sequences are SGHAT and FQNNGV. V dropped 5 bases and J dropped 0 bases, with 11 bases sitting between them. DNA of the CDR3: TGTGCCAGCAGCCTGGACGGGAACTCCTACGAGCAGTACTTC. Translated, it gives CASSLDGNSYEQYF.

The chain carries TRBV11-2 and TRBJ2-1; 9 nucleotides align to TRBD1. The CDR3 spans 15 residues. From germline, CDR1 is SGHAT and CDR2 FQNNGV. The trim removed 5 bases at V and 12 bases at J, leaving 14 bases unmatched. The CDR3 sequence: CASSPSGTGYLSQFF. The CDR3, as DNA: TGTGCCAGCAGCCCCTCCGGGACAGGGTACTTATCGCAGTTCTTC.

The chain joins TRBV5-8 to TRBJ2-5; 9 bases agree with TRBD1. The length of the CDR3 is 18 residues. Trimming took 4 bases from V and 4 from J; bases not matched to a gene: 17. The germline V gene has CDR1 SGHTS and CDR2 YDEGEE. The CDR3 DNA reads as TGTGCCAGCAGCCTCTGGACAGGGGAGGCCCGTCGGTTAGAGACCCAGTACTTC. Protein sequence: CASSLWTGEARRLETQYF. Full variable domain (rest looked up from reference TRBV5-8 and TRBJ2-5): EAGVTQSPTHLIKTRGQQATLRCSPISGHTSVYWYQQALGLGLQFLLWYDEGEERNRGNFPPRFSGRQFPNYSSELNVNALELEDSALYLCASSLWTGEARRLETQYFGPGTRLLVL.